Following are 28 T cell receptor beta chains from one sample sequenced in a study of vaccination and CD4 T cells after COVID-19. These receptors' antigens are unknown. The treatment is: roughly 11-day PBMC culture with coronavirus spike peptide pools or control peptides (ViraFEST assay). Oncomine TCR Beta short-read sequencing was applied to DNA from cultured CD4+ T cells. TCRdb reprocessed the PCR reads with MiXCR, giving one entry per CDR3 protein. The sample holds roughly 20,000 distinct CDR3 sequences; approximately 42% are singletons and the top ten take around a quarter. This specimen was CD4+ T cells from blood, cultured in vitro, taken before SARS-CoV-2 vaccination. These receptor sequences come from a human donor who received a COVID-19 vaccine.

The chain carries TRBV20-1 and TRBJ2-7; the D is unclear. This CDR3 is built from 12 residues. Trimming took off 1 base at V and 3 bases at J, with 7 bases between the two ends. Germline loops: CDR1 DFQATT, CDR2 SNEGSKA (reference sequence). The CDR3 nucleotides are TGCAGTGCTAGAGCAGGATTCTACGAGCAGTACTTC. Its translation is CSARAGFYEQYF.

This clonotype was seen only a few times. The chain links TRBV6-1 to TRBJ2-5; the match to TRBD2 covers 7 bases. Germline-derived CDR1 and CDR2 are MNHNS and SASEGT. J gave up 4 bases and V 8 bases, and 10 bases lay outside the gene matches. The CDR3 consists of 14 residues. This CDR3 reads CASGRGTGGETQYF. In DNA form, the CDR3 reads TGTGCCAGCGGTCGAGGGACGGGAGGAGAGACCCAGTACTTC.

This clonotype has just a few counts. The chain's CDR3 is CASSTTTGQTLYEQYF. In DNA form, the CDR3 reads TGTGCCAGCAGTACTACGACAGGTCAGACCCTCTACGAGCAGTACTTC. The genes are TRBV28 and TRBJ2-7, with D maybe TRBD1 (6 bases). The CDR3 sequence is 16 residues long. CDR1 is MDHEN, CDR2 SYDVKM, per germline. V was trimmed by 5 bases and J by 3 bases, leaving 20 bases between them.

In this sample, this clonotype turned up a few times. V usage is TRBV15 and J usage is TRBJ1-2; 10 nucleotides align to TRBD1. J was trimmed by 6 bases and V by 9 bases; bases with no gene match: 10. Germline lookup yields CDR1 LNHNV and CDR2 YYDKDF (reference sequence). This CDR3 has 14 amino acids. The CDR3, as DNA: TGTGCCACATACCCGGGACAGGGGAATCATGGCTACACCTTC. It codes for CATYPGQGNHGYTF.

This clonotype showed up just a few times. V usage is TRBV5-6 and J usage is TRBJ1-2; a possible D gene is TRBD1 (6 bases). The germline CDR1 and CDR2 sequences are SGHDT and YYEEEE. The CDR3 has 16 residues. The V end lost 4 bases, the J end lost 5 bases, and 21 bases lay between the germline ends. The CDR3 protein is CASSRDGGAPGYGYTF. Written as DNA, the CDR3 is TGTGCCAGCAGCCGGGACGGGGGGGCGCCTGGGTATGGCTACACCTTC.

This clonotype occurred a few times. The genes are TRBV5-1 and TRBJ2-4; TRBD1 is a possible D gene (6 bases). The CDR3 spans 14 residues. Germline assignment: CDR1 SGHRS and CDR2 YFSETQ. Trimming removed 1 base from V and 7 bases from J, with 12 bases in between. CDR3 in DNA: TGCGCCAGCAGCTTGACAGGGTCGGGGAACATTCAGTACTTC. It specifies CASSLTGSGNIQYF.

The CDR3 DNA reads TGCGCCAGCAGCTTGCCGGGGACGAACACTGAAGCTTTCTTT. This translates into CASSLPGTNTEAFF. The chain links TRBV5-1 to TRBJ1-1; D may be TRBD1 (5 bases). This CDR3 is 14 amino acids long. V lost 1 base, J lost 1 base, and 8 bases lay in between. The germline V gene encodes CDR1 SGHRS and CDR2 YFSETQ.

This chain connects TRBV6-1 to TRBJ1-3, with D unresolved. Trimming left V 8 bases short and J 8 bases short, with 10 bases between. The CDR3 runs 11 residues. Germline CDR1 and CDR2: MNHNS and SASEGT. DNA of the CDR3: TGTGCCAGCCGAGGAATCTACACCATATATTTT. This sequence encodes CASRGIYTIYF.

This clonotype was detected only a few times. The J gene is TRBJ1-1, the V gene TRBV12-3 or TRBV12-4; 9 bases align to TRBD1. This CDR3 comprises 15 residues. V gave up 5 bases and J gave up 0 bases; unmatched junction bases: 4. The CDR3 nucleotides are TGTGCCAGCAGTCGGGACAGGGCGATGAACACTGAAGCTTTCTTT. Translated, it gives CASSRDRAMNTEAFF.

The genes are TRBV5-1 and TRBJ1-6; perhaps TRBD1 as D (5 bases). This CDR3 spans 15 amino acids. V lost 0 bases, J lost 8 bases, and 12 bases lay in between. CDR1 is SGHRS, CDR2 YFSETQ, per germline. The CDR3 DNA reads as TGCGCCAGCAGCTTGGATGGGGCAGTAGATTCACCCCTCCACTTT. The encoded protein is CASSLDGAVDSPLHF.

This clonotype was detected only a few times. This sequence joins TRBV20-1 and TRBJ2-5, with D maybe TRBD1 (5 bases). With 3 bases removed from V and 0 bases from J, the gap between germline ends came to 5 bases. The CDR3 loop spans 12 amino acids. Germline assignment: CDR1 DFQATT and CDR2 SNEGSKA (reference sequence). Written as DNA, the CDR3 is TGCAGTGCTAGGACAGACCAAGAGACCCAGTACTTC. Translated: CSARTDQETQYF.

The chain employs TRBV6-1 and TRBJ2-1; D remains unclear. The germline V gene has CDR1 MNHNS and CDR2 SASEGT. The germline V and J ends were trimmed by 7 bases and 0 bases, with 13 bases remaining between them. This CDR3 has 15 amino acids. CDR3 sequence (DNA): TGTGCCAGCAAAGAGTCCCATAGCTCCTACAATGAGCAGTTCTTC. This encodes CASKESHSSYNEQFF.

The chain is built from TRBV5-1 and TRBJ1-1; 8 bases line up with TRBD1. CDR1 is SGHRS and CDR2 is YFSETQ in the germline V gene. Trimming cost V 4 bases and J 1 base; bases outside gene matches: 3. The CDR3 has 14 residues. CDR3: CASSTGQENTEAFF. CDR3 DNA: TGCGCCAGCAGCACGGGACAGGAGAACACTGAAGCTTTCTTT.

Only a few counts were recorded for this clonotype. The chain joins TRBV7-2 to TRBJ1-2; no clear D. The CDR3 is 15 residues long. V lost 2 bases to trimming and J lost 8 bases, with 18 bases between them. Looked up from germline, CDR1 is SGHTA and CDR2 is FQGNSA. The CDR3 reads CASSLSPPRSGGYTF. The CDR3 nucleotides are TGTGCCAGCAGCTTATCCCCTCCAAGATCGGGGGGCTACACCTTC.

This clonotype has more than one count but fewer than ten. The CDR3 is CASSDGDREEYGYTF. CDR3 coding DNA: TGTGCCAGCAGTGACGGGGACAGGGAAGAGTATGGCTACACCTTC. The V gene is TRBV25-1, the J gene TRBJ1-2; 9 bases fit TRBD1. CDR3 length: 15 amino acids. Germline CDR1 is MGHDK and CDR2 is SYGVNS. With 3 bases clipped from V and 5 bases from J, the junction kept 7 bases outside the gene matches.

The J gene is TRBJ1-1, the V gene TRBV25-1, with TRBD1 matching 7 bases. The CDR3 length is 14 residues. V lost 5 bases to trimming and J lost 6 bases; unmatched junction nucleotides: 9. Germline assignment: CDR1 MGHDK and CDR2 SYGVNS. CDR3 protein: CASSPQGVSAEAFF. The CDR3 DNA is TGTGCCAGCAGTCCCCAGGGGGTCAGCGCTGAAGCTTTCTTT.

The chain employs TRBV19 and TRBJ2-5; D possibly corresponds to TRBD2 (6 bases). Per germline, CDR1 LNHDA and CDR2 SQIVND (reference sequence). The ends were cut back, 5 bases at V and 1 base at J, with 14 bases in the middle. CDR3 length: 15 amino acids. CDR3 sequence reads: CASSPFGGAQETQYF. CDR3 sequence (DNA): TGTGCCAGTAGTCCCTTCGGCGGGGCCCAAGAGACCCAGTACTTC. The full variable domain, its missing parts supplied by reference TRBV19 and TRBJ2-5, is DGGITQSPKYLFRKEGQNVTLSCEQNLNHDAMYWYRQDPGQGLRLIYYSQIVNDFQKGDIAEGYSVSREKKESFPLTVTSAQKNPTAFYLCASSPFGGAQETQYFGPGTRLLVL.

J is TRBJ2-3 and V is TRBV20-1; D remains unclear. Per the germline V gene, CDR1 is DFQATT and CDR2 is SNEGSKA (reference sequence). CDR3 length equals 13 residues. V lost 4 bases to trimming and J lost 0 bases, with 8 bases between them. CDR3 DNA sequence: TGCAGTGCTATTGTCAAAAGCACAGATACGCAGTATTTT. It translates to CSAIVKSTDTQYF.

This chain uses TRBV5-1 with TRBJ1-1; D unresolved. Trimming took 0 bases from V and 3 from J, leaving 6 bases between them. The V gene's germline CDR1 is SGHRS and CDR2 YFSETQ. This CDR3 is 13 amino acids long. This CDR3 reads CASSLEGHTEAFF. CDR3 nucleotides: TGCGCCAGCAGCTTGGAAGGGCACACTGAAGCTTTCTTT.

This clonotype was seen a handful of times. The chain links TRBV7-9 to TRBJ1-1, with TRBD1 matching 7 bases. The CDR3 is 18 amino acids. J was trimmed by 3 bases and V by 5 bases; bases with no gene match: 18. CDR1 and CDR2 (germline): SEHNR, FQNEAQ (reference sequence). The CDR3 DNA sequence: TGTGCCAGCAGCAGAAACTACAGGGGAAATCGTAAGGACACTGAAGCTTTCTTT. It codes for CASSRNYRGNRKDTEAFF.

The V call is TRBV18, the J call TRBJ1-2; the D gene is possibly TRBD1 (6 bases). CDR3 length equals 16 residues. Looked up from germline, CDR1 is KGHSH and CDR2 is LQKENI. With 4 bases removed from V and 4 bases from J, the gap between germline ends came to 19 bases. In DNA form, the CDR3 reads TGTGCCAGCTCACTCGGACTTGACCGGGGGGCCTATGGCTACACCTTC. Residues: CASSLGLDRGAYGYTF.

J is TRBJ2-7 and V is TRBV7-6; D unclear. The CDR3 length is 15 residues. The V gene's germline CDR1 is SGHVS and CDR2 FNYEAQ. Trimming took 2 bases from V and 0 from J, leaving 11 bases between them. CDR3 nucleotides: TGTGCCAGCAGCTTATTGGGCCAGTCCTCCTACGAGCAGTACTTC. It translates to CASSLLGQSSYEQYF.

The chain couples TRBV7-8 to TRBJ2-7, with a possible D match to TRBD2 (5 bases). The length of the CDR3 is 15 residues. Trimming cost V 4 bases and J 2 bases, with 15 bases left between them. The germline CDR1 and CDR2 sequences are SGHVS and FQNEAQ. The CDR3 loop reads CASSWQRVKAYEQYF. The CDR3 DNA is TGTGCCAGCAGCTGGCAGAGGGTTAAAGCCTACGAGCAGTACTTC.

Only a few counts were recorded for this clonotype. The chain couples TRBV24-1 to TRBJ2-3; no reliable D call. The CDR3 is 15 amino acids. Trimming removed 6 bases at V and 6 bases at J, with 18 bases between. CDR1 KGHDR and CDR2 SFDVKD come from the germline V gene. The CDR3 sequence: CATSFSSGQTDTQYF. CDR3 DNA sequence: TGTGCCACCAGTTTTTCATCGGGCCAGACGGATACGCAGTATTTT.

This clonotype was counted a few times. The rearrangement links TRBV12-3 or TRBV12-4 to TRBJ2-5; 13 nucleotides agree with TRBD2. V shed 7 bases, J shed 5 bases, and the junction held 10 bases outside the gene matches. There are 16 residues in the CDR3. Here the CDR3 DNA reads TGTGCCAGCACCCAACTAGCGGGGGGGCCGGTGGAGACCCAGTACTTC. Translated: CASTQLAGGPVETQYF.

CDR3 in DNA: TGTGCCAGCAGCTTGCAGAACACTGAAGCTTTCTTT. Translated: CASSLQNTEAFF. The J gene is TRBJ1-1, the V gene TRBV7-8; no reliable D call. CDR1 is SGHVS and CDR2 is FQNEAQ in the germline V gene. The V and J ends lost 3 bases and 1 base respectively, with 3 bases between them. This CDR3 comprises 12 residues.

V and J are TRBV5-1 and TRBJ1-1; 11 positions agree with TRBD1. V lost 1 base to trimming and J lost 4 bases; unmatched junction nucleotides: 3. CDR1 is SGHRS and CDR2 is YFSETQ in the germline V gene. CDR3 length: 15 residues. CDR3 sequence (DNA): TGCGCCAGCAGCTTGAGGGACAGGGGGTTCACTGAAGCTTTCTTT. This codes for CASSLRDRGFTEAFF.

This chain uses TRBV19 with TRBJ2-2; 11 nucleotides match TRBD2. J gave up 0 bases and V 5 bases, and 5 bases lay outside the gene matches. Germline V lookup: CDR1 LNHDA, CDR2 SQIVND (reference sequence). This CDR3 is 17 amino acids long. The CDR3 loop is CASSANSGGANTGELFF. The CDR3 DNA reads TGTGCCAGTAGTGCAAATAGCGGGGGGGCGAACACCGGGGAGCTGTTTTTT. Full variable domain (rest looked up from reference TRBV19 and TRBJ2-2): DGGITQSPKYLFRKEGQNVTLSCEQNLNHDAMYWYRQDPGQGLRLIYYSQIVNDFQKGDIAEGYSVSREKKESFPLTVTSAQKNPTAFYLCASSANSGGANTGELFFGEGSRLTVL.